The 23 T cell receptor beta chains below come from one sample, sequenced in a study of graft-versus-host responses after intestinal transplantation. Here immunoSEQ multiplex PCR was the method, and the copy in TCRdb shows in-frame clones only, minus some. This sample has around 13,000 clones; around 80% occur once, and the top ten carry approximately 55%. The sample was PBMCs, taken approximately 120 days after transplant. The receptors were sampled from a human patient who received an intestinal transplant, so some T cells may come from the graft donor.

The chain combines TRBV18 with TRBJ2-3; maybe TRBD2 (5 bases). Germline values: CDR1 KGHSH, CDR2 LQKENI. CDR3 size: 15 residues. V was shortened by 3 bases and J by 4 bases, with 14 bases between the two germline ends. As DNA, the CDR3 is TGTGCCAGCTCACCTTCCTCCGCCGGGGCAGATACGCAGTATTTT. The encoded protein is CASSPSSAGADTQYF.

This clone has just a few counts. This chain uses TRBV19 with TRBJ1-3; 8 bases map to TRBD1. The germline gives CDR1 LNHDA, CDR2 SQIVND (reference sequence). The CDR3 is 15 amino acids. With 5 bases clipped from V and 7 bases from J, the junction kept 10 bases outside the gene matches. The CDR3 loop reads CASSPPPDRENTIYF. The CDR3 nucleotides are TGTGCCAGTAGTCCTCCCCCGGACAGGGAGAACACCATATATTTT.

V and J are TRBV6-6 and TRBJ1-1; the D is unclear. Germline V gene lookup returns CDR1 MNHNY and CDR2 SVGAGI (reference sequence). Trimming pared 6 bases from V and 6 bases from J, leaving 14 bases between. The CDR3 contains 13 residues. In DNA form, the CDR3 reads TGTGCCAGCAGCCCATTTTTGGAGGCTGAAGCTTTCTTT. It specifies CASSPFLEAEAFF.

V and J are TRBV7-8 and TRBJ1-3; D ambiguous. This CDR3 region has 15 residues. The germline CDR1 and CDR2 sequences are SGHVS and FQNEAQ. V lost 1 base and J lost 0, with 7 bases in between. The CDR3 loop is CASSLDDSSGNTIYF. The CDR3 DNA sequence: TGTGCCAGCAGCTTAGACGATTCCTCTGGAAACACCATATATTTT. Filled out from reference TRBV7-8 and TRBJ1-3, the complete variable domain reads GAGVSQSPRYKVAKRGQDVALRCDPISGHVSLFWYQQALGQGPEFLTYFQNEAQLDKSGLPSDRFFAERPEGSVSTLKIQRTQQEDSAVYLCASSLDDSSGNTIYFGEGSWLTVV.

A few counts support this clone. A read error may explain this, as a much larger clone is one base away. The V call is TRBV6-5, the J call TRBJ2-6; 8 positions agree with TRBD1. The CDR3 totals 14 residues. Per germline, CDR1 MNHEY and CDR2 SVGAGI. CDR3 region: CASTGGSGADVLTF. The CDR3 nucleotides read TGTGCCAGCACAGGGGGCTCTGGGGCCGACGTCCTGACTTTC.

This clone has more than one count but fewer than ten. V and J are TRBV10-3 and TRBJ1-5; D is possibly TRBD1 (6 bases). V gave up 4 bases and J gave up 4 bases, with 8 bases separating them. Germline V gene lookup returns CDR1 ENHRY and CDR2 SYGVKD. The CDR3 loop spans 13 amino acids. Here the CDR3 DNA reads TGTGCCATCAGTGGTCAGGGGAATCAGCCCCAGCATTTT. Translated, it gives CAISGQGNQPQHF.

This clone was counted a few times. This chain links TRBV5-4 with TRBJ2-3; 8 nucleotides agree with TRBD2. After removal of 3 bases from V and 4 bases from J, the junction contained 7 bases not matched to a gene. Germline-derived CDR1 and CDR2 are SGHNT and YYREEE (reference sequence). There are 15 residues in the CDR3. Here the CDR3 reads CASSSRGSGADTQYF. CDR3 sequence (DNA): TGTGCCAGCAGCTCCCGCGGTAGCGGGGCAGATACGCAGTATTTT.

V is TRBV2 and J is TRBJ2-7; D is possibly TRBD1 (6 bases). Trimming shortened V by 10 bases and J by 6 bases, and 16 bases separated the two germline ends. There are 12 residues in the CDR3. CDR1 and CDR2 (germline): SNHLY, FYNNEI. Here the CDR3 DNA reads TGTGCCACCAACCTTGACAGGTCCGAGCAGTACTTC. Translation gives CATNLDRSEQYF.

This clone was found once. This sequence joins TRBV27 and TRBJ2-3; 7 nucleotides agree with TRBD1. Germline CDR1 reads MNHEY; CDR2 reads SMNVEV (reference sequence). The CDR3 is 14 residues long. With V trimmed by 2 bases and J by 1 base, 0 bases remained unmatched. The CDR3 region is CASSLDRGTDTQYF. The CDR3 DNA sequence: TGTGCCAGCAGTTTAGACAGGGGCACAGATACGCAGTATTTT.

The chain joins TRBV4-3 to TRBJ2-3; D is ambiguous. Germline V gene sequence: CDR1 LGHNA, CDR2 YSLEER. The CDR3 covers 15 residues. Between the trimmed V and J ends, which lost 3 bases and 0 bases, there was a span of 10 bases. The CDR3 here is CASSHFHGSTDTQYF. CDR3 sequence (DNA): TGCGCCAGCAGCCATTTCCACGGTAGCACAGATACGCAGTATTTT.

The table lists this clone with a few counts. The V call is TRBV10-2, the J call TRBJ2-3; TRBD2 agrees at 10 bases. The junction had 3 bases not matched to a gene; V was cut back by 3 bases and J by 0 bases. The CDR3 loop spans 16 amino acids. From germline, CDR1 is WSHSY and CDR2 SAAADI. This CDR3 is CASSDLTSGSTDTQYF. In DNA form, the CDR3 reads TGCGCCAGCAGTGATTTGACTAGCGGGAGCACAGATACGCAGTATTTT.

This clone was recorded a few times. V usage is TRBV6-4 and J usage is TRBJ2-3; TRBD2 matches 11 bases. Germline V gene data show CDR1 as MRHNA and CDR2 as SNTAGT. This CDR3 has 14 residues. The V and J ends lost 5 bases and 3 bases, in that order; junction bases with no gene match: 1. CDR3 region: CASSWTSGTDTQYF. CDR3 DNA: TGTGCCAGCAGTTGGACTAGCGGGACAGATACGCAGTATTTT.

The chain uses TRBV15 and TRBJ1-1; D call uncertain. Deletions cut 0 bases from V and 2 bases from J, with 7 bases between. Germline CDR1 is LNHNV and CDR2 is YYDKDF (reference sequence). The length of the CDR3 is 14 residues. The CDR3 protein is CATSREAANTEAFF. DNA of the CDR3: TGTGCCACCAGCAGAGAGGCAGCCAACACTGAAGCTTTCTTT.

The J gene is TRBJ2-5, the V gene TRBV5-6; D not certain. V was shortened by 1 base and J by 5 bases, with 12 bases between the two germline ends. The CDR3 totals 14 residues. In germline, CDR1 is SGHDT, CDR2 YYEEEE. In DNA form, the CDR3 reads TGTGCCAGCAGCTTGCCACACTTCCAGGAGACCCAGTACTTC. Its translation is CASSLPHFQETQYF.

V is TRBV19 and J is TRBJ1-1; D possibly corresponds to TRBD1 (6 bases). The CDR3 extends over 13 amino acids. V lost 6 bases to trimming and J lost 1 base, with 9 bases between them. Germline values: CDR1 LNHDA, CDR2 SQIVND (reference sequence). The CDR3 sequence: CASSLDRNTEAFF. The CDR3 bases are TGTGCCAGTAGCCTGGACAGGAACACTGAAGCTTTCTTT.

As regards this clone: At one of its ends the junction is not consistent with the germline gene, which may arise from a read error. The J gene is TRBJ2-2, the V gene TRBV7-9; TRBD2 matches at 9 bases. The germline gives CDR1 SEHNR, CDR2 FQNEAQ (reference sequence). The CDR3 runs to 17 residues. The CDR3 sequence is CASSLDPGLAGTGELLF. In DNA, the CDR3 is TGTGCCAGCAGCTTAGACCCCGGCCTAGCGGGGACCGGGGAGCTGCTTTTT.

To note about this clone: Additional DNA sequences in this sample encode the identical CDR3. The rearrangement links TRBV15 to TRBJ1-3; no reliable D call. The CDR3 sequence is 15 residues long. V gave up 1 base and J gave up 4 bases, with 11 bases separating them. Looked up from germline, CDR1 is LNHNV and CDR2 is YYDKDF (reference sequence). The CDR3 coding sequence is TGTGCCACCAGCAGAGCCTCAGAAGGGGGAAACACCATATATTTT. Its translation: CATSRASEGGNTIYF.

The chain joins TRBV5-6 to TRBJ1-2; D is undetermined. The germline CDR1 and CDR2 sequences are SGHDT and YYEEEE. The ends were cut back, 4 bases at V and 1 base at J, with 5 bases in the middle. This CDR3 has 12 residues. The CDR3: CASSPDNYGYTF. The CDR3 DNA reads as TGTGCCAGCAGCCCGGATAACTATGGCTACACCTTC.

Here the CDR3 reads CASSQGGAEYSNQPQHF. CDR3 in DNA: TGTGCCAGCAGCCAAGGCGGGGCAGAGTATAGCAATCAGCCCCAGCATTTT. The gene calls are TRBV4-2 and TRBJ1-5; a possible D gene is TRBD1 (5 bases). There are 17 residues in the CDR3. V shed 1 base and J shed 0 bases, with 13 bases lying between them. The germline gives CDR1 LGHNA, CDR2 YNFKEQ.

V gene TRBV10-3 combines with J gene TRBJ1-1; 9 nucleotides line up with TRBD1. The CDR3 loop spans 14 amino acids. J was trimmed by 6 bases and V by 2 bases; bases with no gene match: 4. CDR1 and CDR2 from the germline V gene are ENHRY and SYGVKD. CDR3 region: CAISEGQGKSEAFF. The CDR3 coding sequence is TGTGCCATCAGTGAGGGACAGGGGAAGTCTGAAGCTTTCTTT.

This clone was picked up a small number of times. CDR3 sequence: CASSLGQGLANTIYF. The CDR3 DNA follows: TGCGCCAGCAGCTTGGGACAGGGGCTCGCGAACACCATATATTTT. The V gene is TRBV5-1, the J gene TRBJ1-3; 8 nucleotides line up with TRBD1. Germline CDR1 is SGHRS and CDR2 is YFSETQ. CDR3 length equals 15 residues. After removal of 0 bases from V and 7 bases from J, the junction contained 6 bases not matched to a gene.

The chain uses TRBV6-5 and TRBJ1-5; 8 bases fit TRBD1. With V trimmed by 2 bases and J by 1 base, 1 base remained unmatched. The CDR3 length is 15 residues. Germline loops: CDR1 MNHEY, CDR2 SVGAGI. In DNA, the CDR3 is TGTGCCAGCAGTTACGGACAGGGAAGCAATCAGCCCCAGCATTTT. Protein: CASSYGQGSNQPQHF.

This clone has only a few counts. The junction and the germline gene differ at one end; a read error may be behind it. Other nucleotide sequences from this sample produce the same CDR3. V gene TRBV4-1 combines with J gene TRBJ2-3; tentatively, D is TRBD1 or TRBD2 (7 bases each). CDR1 and CDR2 (germline): MGHRA, YSYEKL. The CDR3 loop spans 15 amino acids. The CDR3 is CASSPRGGSTDTQYF. In DNA, the CDR3 is TGTGCCAGCAGCCCCAGGGGGGGAAGCACAGATACGCAGTATTTT.